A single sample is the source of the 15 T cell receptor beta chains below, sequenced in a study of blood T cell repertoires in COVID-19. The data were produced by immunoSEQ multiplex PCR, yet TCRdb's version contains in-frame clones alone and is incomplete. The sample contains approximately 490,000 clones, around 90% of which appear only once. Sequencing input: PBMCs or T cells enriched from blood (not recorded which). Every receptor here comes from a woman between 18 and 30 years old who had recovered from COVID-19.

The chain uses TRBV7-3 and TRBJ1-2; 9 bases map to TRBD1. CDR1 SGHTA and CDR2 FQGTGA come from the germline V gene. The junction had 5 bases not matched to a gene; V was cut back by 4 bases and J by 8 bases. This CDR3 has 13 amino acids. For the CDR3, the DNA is TGTGCCAGCAGCTCGCGGACAGGGGAGGGCTACACCTTC. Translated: CASSSRTGEGYTF.

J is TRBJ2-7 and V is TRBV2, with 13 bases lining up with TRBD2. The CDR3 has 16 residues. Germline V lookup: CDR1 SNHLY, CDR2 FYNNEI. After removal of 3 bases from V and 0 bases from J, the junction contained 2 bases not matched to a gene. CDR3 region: CASSDGLAGDSYEQYF. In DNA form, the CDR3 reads TGTGCCAGCAGTGATGGACTAGCGGGGGACTCCTACGAGCAGTACTTC.

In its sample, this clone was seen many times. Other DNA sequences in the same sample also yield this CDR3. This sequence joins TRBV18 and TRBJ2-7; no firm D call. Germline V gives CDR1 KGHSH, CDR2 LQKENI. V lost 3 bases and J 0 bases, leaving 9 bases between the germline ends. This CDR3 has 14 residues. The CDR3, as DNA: TGTGCCAGCTCACCCCTCCCTAGCTCCTACGAGCAGTACTTC. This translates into CASSPLPSSYEQYF.

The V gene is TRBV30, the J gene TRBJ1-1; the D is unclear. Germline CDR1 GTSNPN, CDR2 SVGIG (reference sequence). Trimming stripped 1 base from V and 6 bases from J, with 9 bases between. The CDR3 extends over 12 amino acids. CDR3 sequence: CAWSAARPEAFF. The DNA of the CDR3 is TGTGCCTGGAGTGCTGCCAGGCCTGAAGCTTTCTTT. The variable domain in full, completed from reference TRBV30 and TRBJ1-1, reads SQTIHQWPATLVQPVGSPLSLECTVEGTSNPNLYWYRQAAGRGLQLLFYSVGIGQISSEVPQNLSASRPQDRQFILSSKKLLLSDSGFYLCAWSAARPEAFFGQGTRLTVV.

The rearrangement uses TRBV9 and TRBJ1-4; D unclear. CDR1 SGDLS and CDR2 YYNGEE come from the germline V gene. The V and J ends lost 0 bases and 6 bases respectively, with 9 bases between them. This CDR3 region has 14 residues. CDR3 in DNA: TGTGCCAGCAGCGTAGCAGGTAGCGATGAAAAACTGTTTTTT. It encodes CASSVAGSDEKLFF.

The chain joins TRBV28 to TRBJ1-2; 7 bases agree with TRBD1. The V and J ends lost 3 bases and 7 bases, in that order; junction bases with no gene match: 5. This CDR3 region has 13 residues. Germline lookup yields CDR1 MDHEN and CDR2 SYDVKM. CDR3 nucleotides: TGTGCCAGCAGTTTTCAGGACAGGTCTGGCTACACCTTC. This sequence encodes CASSFQDRSGYTF.

The CDR3, as DNA: TGTGCCAGCAGCCGTGAACTACTAGCGGGGGACACCGGGGAGCTGTTTTTT. Its protein product is CASSRELLAGDTGELFF. This rearrangement joins TRBV4-2 to TRBJ2-2, with 11 positions matching TRBD2. The CDR3 consists of 17 residues. V gave up 4 bases and J gave up 3 bases; unmatched junction bases: 7. In germline, CDR1 is LGHNA, CDR2 YNFKEQ.

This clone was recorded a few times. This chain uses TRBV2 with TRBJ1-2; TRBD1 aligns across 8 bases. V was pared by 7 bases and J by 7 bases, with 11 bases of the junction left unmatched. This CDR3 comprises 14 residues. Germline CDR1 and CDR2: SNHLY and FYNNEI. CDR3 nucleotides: TGTGCCAGCACGACGGAGGACAGGGTGGGTGGCTACACCTTC. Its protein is CASTTEDRVGGYTF.

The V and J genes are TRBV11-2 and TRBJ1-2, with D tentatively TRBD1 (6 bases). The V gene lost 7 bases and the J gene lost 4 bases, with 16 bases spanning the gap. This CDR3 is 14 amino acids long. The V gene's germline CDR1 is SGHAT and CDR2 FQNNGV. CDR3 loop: CASTRDISSYGYTF. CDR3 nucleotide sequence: TGTGCCAGCACCCGGGACATCTCGAGCTATGGCTACACCTTC.

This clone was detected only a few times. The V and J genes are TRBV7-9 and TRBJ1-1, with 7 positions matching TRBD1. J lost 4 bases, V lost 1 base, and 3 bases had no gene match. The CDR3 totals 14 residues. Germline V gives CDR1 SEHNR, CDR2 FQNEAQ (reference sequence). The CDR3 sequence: CASSLEGAGTEAFF. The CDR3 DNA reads TGTGCCAGCAGCTTAGAGGGGGCGGGCACTGAAGCTTTCTTT.

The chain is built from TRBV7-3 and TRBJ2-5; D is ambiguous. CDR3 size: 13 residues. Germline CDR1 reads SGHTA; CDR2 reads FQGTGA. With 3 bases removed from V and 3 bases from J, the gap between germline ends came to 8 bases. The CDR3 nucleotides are TGTGCCAGCAGCTTGTTGGGCGAAGAGACCCAGTACTTC. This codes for CASSLLGEETQYF.

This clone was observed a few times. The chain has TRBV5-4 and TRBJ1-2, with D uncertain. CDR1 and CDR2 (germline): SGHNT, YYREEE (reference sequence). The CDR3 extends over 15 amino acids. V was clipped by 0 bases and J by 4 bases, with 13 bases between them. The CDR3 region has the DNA TGTGCCAGCAGCTTGGAGTGGAGACCACCCTATGGCTACACCTTC. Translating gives CASSLEWRPPYGYTF.

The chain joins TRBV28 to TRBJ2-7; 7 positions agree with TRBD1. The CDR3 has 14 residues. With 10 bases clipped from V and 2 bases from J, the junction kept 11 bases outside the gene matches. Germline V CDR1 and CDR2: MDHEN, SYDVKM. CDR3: CAITGDLPPYEQYF. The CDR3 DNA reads TGTGCCATAACAGGGGACCTCCCCCCCTACGAGCAGTACTTC.

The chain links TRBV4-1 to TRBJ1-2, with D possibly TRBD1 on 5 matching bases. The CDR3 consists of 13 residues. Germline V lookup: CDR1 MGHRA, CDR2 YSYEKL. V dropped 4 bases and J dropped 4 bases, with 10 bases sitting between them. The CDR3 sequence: CASSPFGGYGYTF. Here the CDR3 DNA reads TGCGCCAGCAGCCCTTTCGGGGGCTATGGCTACACCTTC.

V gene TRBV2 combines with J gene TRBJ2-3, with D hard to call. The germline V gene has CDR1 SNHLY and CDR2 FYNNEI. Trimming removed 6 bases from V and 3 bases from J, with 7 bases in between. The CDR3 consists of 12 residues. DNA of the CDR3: TGTGCCAGCAGATCCGGGACAGATACGCAGTATTTT. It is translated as CASRSGTDTQYF.